Reported below is one T cell receptor beta chain. The data were obtained in a study of blood T cell repertoires in COVID-19. Study overall: Both acute and convalescent COVID-19 samples were obtained from the United States, Italy and Spain. PBMCs, B-cell-depleted T cells, or T cells provided the cDNA or gDNA that made up the material.

The germline V and J ends were trimmed by 5 bases and 6 bases, with 13 bases remaining between them. The CDR3 is 14 residues long. Germline loops: CDR1 MDHEN, CDR2 SYDVKM. In the study's own analysis: From reference gene primer amplification, estimates of nucleated cell counts were derived. The repertoire was sequenced with immunoSEQ multiplex PCR; TCRdb's copy has only in-frame clones and lacks some. V and J calls and clone size are those listed in that table; D and trimming were worked out from the DNA. The sample shows more than 200,000 clones, around four fifths of them seen only once. The J gene is TRBJ2-2, the V gene TRBV28; possibly TRBD2 for D (6 bases). This receptor was identified in a man between 60 and 75 years old with acute or convalescent COVID-19. Sample: peripheral blood. The CDR3 DNA sequence: TGTGCCAGCAGTAGCCCCCCGGGAGCCGGGGAGCTGTTTTTT. Its translation: CASSSPPGAGELFF.